The 21 T cell receptor beta chains listed next were all sequenced from one sample in a study of cytomegalovirus exposure and HLA in healthy donors. It was with 60 Vbeta and 13 Jbeta primers that the PCR ran. The data were produced by immunoSEQ multiplex PCR, yet TCRdb's version contains in-frame clones alone and is incomplete. This sample lists about 200,000 clones; its ten largest clones have roughly 1.2%. Sequenced material: PBMCs. Source of these receptors: a girl under 10 years old in good health and CMV-seropositive.

This chain links TRBV28 with TRBJ1-6, with TRBD1 matching 7 bases. Germline loops: CDR1 MDHEN, CDR2 SYDVKM. V gave up 5 bases and J gave up 7 bases; unmatched junction bases: 8. The CDR3 is made up of 15 amino acids. CDR3 protein: CASSGPGQWNSPLHF. The DNA of the CDR3 is TGTGCCAGCAGTGGCCCGGGACAGTGGAATTCACCCCTCCACTTT. Looking up the rest from reference TRBV28 and TRBJ1-6 gives the full variable domain: DVKVTQSSRYLVKRTGEKVFLECVQDMDHENMFWYRQDPGLGLRLIYFSYDVKMKEKGDIPEGYSVSREKKERFSLILESASTNQTSMYLCASSGPGQWNSPLHFGNGTRLTVT.

The chain is built from TRBV18 and TRBJ2-1, with 7 bases lining up with TRBD2. J was trimmed by 0 bases and V by 3 bases; bases with no gene match: 8. Per germline, CDR1 KGHSH and CDR2 LQKENI. The CDR3 covers 17 residues. The CDR3 loop reads CASSPKRGPLSYNEQFF. The CDR3 region has the DNA TGTGCCAGCTCACCTAAGCGGGGCCCCCTCTCCTACAATGAGCAGTTCTTC.

The chain uses TRBV4-1 and TRBJ2-2; tentative D call: TRBD2 (5 bases). V was pared by 4 bases and J by 5 bases, with 11 bases between. Germline V CDR1 and CDR2: MGHRA, YSYEKL. The CDR3 totals 14 residues. The CDR3 bases are TGCGCCAGCAGCCCGATAGAGGGAACCGGGGAGCTGTTTTTT. Translating gives CASSPIEGTGELFF.

This sequence joins TRBV18 and TRBJ1-5; D remains unclear. Trimming removed 2 bases at V and 4 bases at J, with 9 bases between. There are 14 residues in the CDR3. Germline values: CDR1 KGHSH, CDR2 LQKENI. CDR3 DNA sequence: TGTGCCAGCTCACCAGGAGCTCCGAATCAGCCCCAGCATTTT. It translates to CASSPGAPNQPQHF.

The V call is TRBV5-1, the J call TRBJ1-6; 7 bases match TRBD1. The length of the CDR3 is 15 residues. Germline CDR1 is SGHRS and CDR2 is YFSETQ. Trimming took 2 bases from V and 5 from J; bases not matched to a gene: 4. The CDR3 loop reads CASSLTGTDNSPLHF. The DNA of the CDR3 is TGCGCCAGCAGCTTAACCGGGACAGATAATTCACCCCTCCACTTT.

The chain joins TRBV6-1 to TRBJ2-7; 7 bases match TRBD1. The V gene end was trimmed by 1 base and the J gene end by 8 bases; junction bases not matched to a gene: 2. Germline values: CDR1 MNHNS, CDR2 SASEGT. This CDR3 is 12 amino acids long. Here the CDR3 reads CASSEGDRQQYF. The DNA for the CDR3 is TGTGCCAGCAGTGAAGGGGACAGACAGCAGTACTTC.

The chain employs TRBV7-6 and TRBJ1-5, with 9 bases aligning to TRBD1. The CDR3 covers 14 residues. The V gene end was trimmed by 8 bases and the J gene end by 5 bases; junction bases not matched to a gene: 7. Germline V CDR1 and CDR2: SGHVS, FNYEAQ. The CDR3 nucleotides are TGTGCCAGCGTGGGACAGGGTGACCATCAGCCCCAGCATTTT. It translates to CASVGQGDHQPQHF.

The rearrangement links TRBV7-9 to TRBJ1-1, with 7 nucleotides matching TRBD1. This CDR3 is built from 14 residues. V dropped 5 bases and J dropped 5; count of bases not matched to a gene: 8. From germline, CDR1 is SEHNR and CDR2 FQNEAQ (reference sequence). The CDR3 protein is CASSRSDRVTEAFF. The CDR3 nucleotides read TGTGCCAGCAGCCGGTCCGACAGGGTGACTGAAGCTTTCTTT. Full variable domain (outside the CDR3, taken from reference TRBV7-9 and TRBJ1-1): DTGVSQNPRHKITKRGQNVTFRCDPISEHNRLYWYRQTLGQGPEFLTYFQNEAQLEKSRLLSDRFSAERPKGSFSTLEIQRTEQGDSAMYLCASSRSDRVTEAFFGQGTRLTVV.

The chain links TRBV15 to TRBJ2-7; 7 nucleotides match TRBD2. The J segment lost 4 bases and the V segment lost 4 bases, leaving 7 bases of the junction unmatched. The CDR3 length is 14 residues. CDR1 is LNHNV and CDR2 is YYDKDF in the germline V gene (reference sequence). The CDR3 is CATSMGRGSYEQYF. CDR3 in DNA: TGTGCCACCAGCATGGGGCGCGGGAGTTACGAGCAGTACTTC.

The chain uses TRBV5-4 and TRBJ1-1; unclear D gene. The CDR3 contains 12 residues. V was pared by 3 bases and J by 4 bases, with 7 bases between. CDR1 is SGHNT, CDR2 YYREEE, per germline (reference sequence). Here the CDR3 DNA reads TGTGCCAGCAGCTCCGGCGGCACTGAAGCTTTCTTT. Translated: CASSSGGTEAFF.

This sequence joins TRBV19 and TRBJ2-7, with D unclear. V dropped 6 bases and J dropped 2 bases, with 5 bases sitting between them. Germline V CDR1 and CDR2: LNHDA, SQIVND (reference sequence). This CDR3 comprises 11 residues. The CDR3 is CASSAAYEQYF. The DNA of the CDR3 is TGTGCCAGTAGCGCAGCCTACGAGCAGTACTTC.

J is TRBJ2-7 and V is TRBV5-1; 8 bases align to TRBD1. Trimming took 1 base from V and 7 from J; bases not matched to a gene: 7. The germline gives CDR1 SGHRS, CDR2 YFSETQ. The CDR3 length is 14 residues. The CDR3 nucleotides read TGCGCCAGCAGCTTGACACAGGGGGTTGGTGAGCAGTACTTC. As protein: CASSLTQGVGEQYF.

The chain carries TRBV6-1 and TRBJ2-7, with 10 bases matching TRBD1. Germline-derived CDR1 and CDR2 are MNHNS and SASEGT. CDR3 length: 14 residues. The junction had 7 bases not matched to a gene; V was cut back by 6 bases and J by 5 bases. The CDR3 reads CASRSGQGINEQYF. Here the CDR3 DNA reads TGTGCCAGCAGATCGGGACAGGGGATCAACGAGCAGTACTTC.

V and J are TRBV28 and TRBJ2-2; D perhaps matches TRBD2 (5 bases). Per the germline V gene, CDR1 is MDHEN and CDR2 is SYDVKM. The CDR3 totals 15 residues. V was shortened by 3 bases and J by 4 bases, with 12 bases between the two germline ends. In DNA, the CDR3 is TGTGCCAGCAGTTTCATAGCGAGCGGCACCGGGGAGCTGTTTTTT. It is translated as CASSFIASGTGELFF.

The chain links TRBV7-2 to TRBJ2-1; 12 nucleotides agree with TRBD1. Germline V gene lookup returns CDR1 SGHTA and CDR2 FQGNSA. The CDR3 has 17 residues. V gave up 1 base and J gave up 8 bases; unmatched junction bases: 9. CDR3 sequence reads: CASSLGYRDRGRDEQFF. The CDR3 nucleotides read TGTGCCAGCAGCTTAGGCTACCGGGACAGGGGGCGGGATGAGCAGTTCTTC.

The rearrangement joins TRBV9 to TRBJ1-3; D not certain. Germline CDR1 reads SGDLS; CDR2 reads YYNGEE. This CDR3 has 15 amino acids. V lost 0 bases, J lost 0 bases, and 7 bases lay in between. The CDR3 DNA is TGTGCCAGCAGCGTAGGGCTAGACTCTGGAAACACCATATATTTT. This translates into CASSVGLDSGNTIYF.

The chain uses TRBV27 and TRBJ2-7; D is undetermined. From germline, CDR1 is MNHEY and CDR2 SMNVEV (reference sequence). The CDR3 contains 15 residues. The V and J ends lost 5 bases and 4 bases respectively, with 18 bases between them. The CDR3 loop reads CASSPFRGLLYEQYF. CDR3 coding DNA: TGTGCCAGCAGTCCGTTTAGAGGCCTATTATACGAGCAGTACTTC.

The chain uses TRBV20-1 and TRBJ2-7; maybe TRBD2 (6 bases). Per germline, CDR1 DFQATT and CDR2 SNEGSKA (reference sequence). V dropped 3 bases and J dropped 7 bases, with 10 bases sitting between them. The CDR3 runs to 11 residues. The CDR3 region is CSARLAWEQYF. The CDR3 coding sequence is TGCAGTGCTAGGCTAGCGTGGGAGCAGTACTTC.

CDR3 in DNA: TGCGCCAGCAGCTTCAAATTCGAGCGGGACCAAGAGACCCAGTACTTC. It yields the protein CASSFKFERDQETQYF. The chain couples TRBV5-1 to TRBJ2-5, with a weak D call TRBD2 (6 bases). This CDR3 is built from 16 residues. Germline loops: CDR1 SGHRS, CDR2 YFSETQ. Trimming left V 2 bases short and J 0 bases short, with 14 bases between.

The V call is TRBV4-2, the J call TRBJ1-1; perhaps TRBD1 as D (5 bases). The CDR3 has 15 amino acids. Germline-derived CDR1 and CDR2 are LGHNA and YNFKEQ. Between the trimmed V and J ends, which lost 0 bases and 4 bases, there was a span of 12 bases. The CDR3 spells CASSQEIPQGTEAFF. CDR3 DNA sequence: TGTGCCAGCAGCCAAGAAATTCCCCAGGGCACTGAAGCTTTCTTT.

The rearrangement joins TRBV19 to TRBJ1-4; D gene unclear. Germline V gives CDR1 LNHDA, CDR2 SQIVND (reference sequence). This CDR3 has 13 residues. V gave up 5 bases and J gave up 8 bases, with 12 bases separating them. The CDR3 DNA reads as TGTGCCAGTAGTTACCAGGCCGAGGAAAAACTGTTTTTT. Translating it yields CASSYQAEEKLFF.